This passage covers 18 T cell receptor beta chains from one sample sequenced in a study of blood T cell repertoires in COVID-19. Sequencing was performed with immunoSEQ multiplex PCR; in TCRdb, only in-frame clones are kept and a portion is missing. The sample comprises around 300,000 clones, 90% of which are singletons, and approximately 4.3% rests with the top ten. The specimen was PBMCs or T cells enriched from blood (not recorded which). These receptors came from a woman aged 18-35 years with acute COVID-19.

The V call is TRBV5-6, the J call TRBJ2-3; 8 positions match TRBD1. The CDR3 is 14 amino acids. The germline CDR1 and CDR2 sequences are SGHDT and YYEEEE. Losses at the gene ends were 1 base for V and 4 bases for J; bases not matched to a gene: 2. The CDR3 DNA reads TGTGCCAGCAGCTTGCAGGGGGCGGCAGATACGCAGTATTTT. This sequence encodes CASSLQGAADTQYF. The whole variable domain, remainder taken from reference TRBV5-6 and TRBJ2-3, is DAGVTQSPTHLIKTRGQQVTLRCSPKSGHDTVSWYQQALGQGPQFIFQYYEEEERQRGNFPDRFSGHQFPNYSSELNVNALLLGDSALYLCASSLQGAADTQYFGPGTRLTVL.

In the case of this clone: Other DNA sequences of this sample code for an identical CDR3. This rearrangement joins TRBV11-3 to TRBJ2-1, with 13 bases identical to TRBD2. Germline values: CDR1 SGHNT, CDR2 YENEEA. The CDR3 totals 15 residues. Trimming took 1 base from V and 8 from J; bases not matched to a gene: 2. The CDR3 is CASSLGLAGGDEQFF. CDR3 coding DNA: TGTGCCAGCAGCTTAGGACTAGCGGGAGGCGATGAGCAGTTCTTC.

This clone was counted once. The chain couples TRBV3-1 (or the pseudogene TRBV3-2) to TRBJ1-2; no clear D gene. From germline, CDR1 is LGHDT and CDR2 YNNKEL (reference sequence). The CDR3 length is 13 residues. The germline V and J ends were trimmed by 3 bases and 1 base, with 6 bases remaining between them. This CDR3 reads CASSHSGNYGYTF. The CDR3 DNA sequence: TGTGCCAGCAGCCACAGCGGTAACTATGGCTACACCTTC.

The CDR3 spells CASGAGPGQDTQYF. CDR3 DNA: TGTGCCAGCGGGGCGGGGCCCGGACAAGATACGCAGTATTTT. The V call is TRBV6-5, the J call TRBJ2-3, with D possibly TRBD2 on 6 matching bases. This CDR3 comprises 14 residues. V was clipped by 8 bases and J by 5 bases, with 17 bases between them. Per germline, CDR1 MNHEY and CDR2 SVGAGI.

In its sample, this clone was seen once. The gene calls are TRBV3-1 (or the pseudogene TRBV3-2) and TRBJ1-5, with D tentatively TRBD1 (5 bases). The CDR3 has 14 residues. The germline V gene encodes CDR1 LGHDT and CDR2 YNNKEL (reference sequence). V lost 5 bases and J lost 6, with 14 bases in between. CDR3 sequence: CASSGGRGSQPQHF. CDR3 coding DNA: TGTGCCAGCAGCGGAGGGCGGGGGAGTCAGCCCCAGCATTTT.

CDR3 protein: CASSLTLGQQQFF. In DNA form, the CDR3 reads TGTGCCAGCAGCCTGACCCTCGGACAGCAGCAGTTCTTC. The rearrangement uses TRBV6-2 or TRBV6-3 and TRBJ2-1; possible D gene TRBD1, 6 bases. The length of the CDR3 is 13 residues. V lost 6 bases to trimming and J lost 11 bases, with 17 bases between them. CDR1 and CDR2 from the germline V gene are MNHEY and SVGEGT.

The genes are TRBV15 and TRBJ1-4; 7 bases map to TRBD1. The CDR3 runs to 18 residues. Trimming removed 8 bases from V and 0 bases from J; junction bases left unmatched: 15. Per the germline V gene, CDR1 is LNHNV and CDR2 is YYDKDF (reference sequence). DNA for the CDR3: TGTGCCACCGCCCGCCAGGGGGAGAGCCGGGCAACTAATGAAAAACTGTTTTTT. Amino acid sequence: CATARQGESRATNEKLFF.

The chain employs TRBV18 and TRBJ1-1; D is uncertain. Germline V gives CDR1 KGHSH, CDR2 LQKENI. V was trimmed by 0 bases and J by 3 bases, leaving 11 bases between them. The CDR3 is 15 amino acids. CDR3 sequence reads: CASSPPSAGDTEAFF. DNA for the CDR3: TGTGCCAGCTCACCACCGTCGGCCGGAGACACTGAAGCTTTCTTT.

The CDR3 spells CASSQSPEPCTDTQYF. The CDR3 nucleotides are TGCGCCAGCAGTCAATCACCAGAACCCTGCACAGATACGCAGTATTTT. The chain employs TRBV23-1 and TRBJ2-3; no clear D. TRBV23-1 is annotated as an ORF whose role is uncertain. V was cut by 0 bases and J by 1 base, with 11 bases left in between. The CDR3 has 16 residues.

The chain is built from TRBV18 and TRBJ2-3; possible D gene TRBD2, 5 bases. CDR3 length: 18 residues. The germline V gene encodes CDR1 KGHSH and CDR2 LQKENI. Trimming cost V 0 bases and J 0 bases, with 16 bases left between them. For the CDR3, the DNA is TGTGCCAGCTCACCACCGATATCAGCGGATGATAGCACAGATACGCAGTATTTT. Amino acids: CASSPPISADDSTDTQYF.

This chain connects TRBV5-1 to TRBJ2-1; TRBD1 is a possible D gene (5 bases). The length of the CDR3 is 14 residues. The germline V gene has CDR1 SGHRS and CDR2 YFSETQ. Trimming took off 0 bases at V and 2 bases at J, with 6 bases between the two ends. CDR3 amino acids: CASSLVQAYNEQFF. CDR3 DNA: TGCGCCAGCAGCTTGGTACAGGCCTACAATGAGCAGTTCTTC.

This clone was seen a single time. The rearrangement joins TRBV7-6 to TRBJ2-7; 9 nucleotides match TRBD2. The CDR3 loop spans 15 amino acids. CDR1 is SGHVS, CDR2 FNYEAQ, per germline. V lost 5 bases, J lost 5 bases, and 10 bases stayed unmatched. The CDR3: CASSRLAGMVDEQYF. Written as DNA, the CDR3 is TGTGCCAGCAGCCGTCTAGCGGGAATGGTCGACGAGCAGTACTTC.

The chain is built from TRBV5-1 and TRBJ2-3; 9 nucleotides match TRBD1. The CDR3 contains 14 residues. Germline V lookup: CDR1 SGHRS, CDR2 YFSETQ. Losses at the gene ends were 4 bases for V and 3 bases for J; bases not matched to a gene: 3. The DNA for the CDR3 is TGCGCCAGCAGCAGTGGACAGGGGACAGATACGCAGTATTTT. It yields the protein CASSSGQGTDTQYF.

The J gene is TRBJ2-2, the V gene TRBV9; 8 bases match TRBD1. Losses at the gene ends were 4 bases for V and 0 bases for J; bases not matched to a gene: 8. Germline assignment: CDR1 SGDLS and CDR2 YYNGEE. The CDR3 runs 17 residues. The CDR3 coding sequence is TGTGCCAGCAGCCCCCGACAGGGGCCCGCGAACACCGGGGAGCTGTTTTTT. This encodes CASSPRQGPANTGELFF. The entire variable domain, with the rest obtained from reference TRBV9 and TRBJ2-2, is as follows: DSGVTQTPKHLITATGQRVTLRCSPRSGDLSVYWYQQSLDQGLQFLIQYYNGEERAKGNILERFSAQQFPDLHSELNLSSLELGDSALYFCASSPRQGPANTGELFFGEGSRLTVL.

The CDR3 here is CASSLIAGGGTDTQYF. In DNA, the CDR3 is TGTGCCAGCAGCCTAATAGCGGGAGGGGGAACAGATACGCAGTATTTT. The chain couples TRBV7-9 to TRBJ2-3; 11 positions agree with TRBD2. V gave up 5 bases and J gave up 3 bases; unmatched junction bases: 7. The CDR3 contains 16 residues. CDR1 is SEHNR, CDR2 FQNEAQ, per germline (reference sequence).

In its sample, this clone was seen once. The J gene is TRBJ2-5, the V gene TRBV18, with a tentative D call TRBD2 (5 bases). CDR1 is KGHSH, CDR2 LQKENI, per germline. Trimming shortened V by 3 bases and J by 1 base, and 6 bases separated the two germline ends. CDR3 size: 13 residues. CDR3 DNA sequence: TGTGCCAGCTCACCGAGGGCCCAAGAGACCCAGTACTTC. Residues: CASSPRAQETQYF.

This clone was counted between two and nine times. The CDR3 here is CASSKTGSGNQPQHF. The CDR3 DNA is TGTGCCAGCAGTAAGACAGGGTCGGGCAATCAGCCCCAGCATTTT. This chain connects TRBV7-9 to TRBJ1-5; 7 nucleotides align to TRBD1. This CDR3 contains 15 residues. V lost 6 bases to trimming and J lost 2 bases; unmatched junction nucleotides: 7. Germline lookup yields CDR1 SEHNR and CDR2 FQNEAQ (reference sequence). The full variable domain, its missing parts supplied by reference TRBV7-9 and TRBJ1-5, is DTGVSQNPRHKITKRGQNVTFRCDPISEHNRLYWYRQTLGQGPEFLTYFQNEAQLEKSRLLSDRFSAERPKGSFSTLEIQRTEQGDSAMYLCASSKTGSGNQPQHFGDGTRLSIL.

The chain couples TRBV10-3 to TRBJ1-4, with 7 bases that match TRBD1. CDR1 is ENHRY and CDR2 is SYGVKD in the germline V gene. The CDR3 consists of 12 residues. V gave up 11 bases and J gave up 6 bases; unmatched junction bases: 6. The CDR3 nucleotides are TGTGCCGCCGGACAGGTTCATGAAAAACTGTTTTTT. As protein: CAAGQVHEKLFF.